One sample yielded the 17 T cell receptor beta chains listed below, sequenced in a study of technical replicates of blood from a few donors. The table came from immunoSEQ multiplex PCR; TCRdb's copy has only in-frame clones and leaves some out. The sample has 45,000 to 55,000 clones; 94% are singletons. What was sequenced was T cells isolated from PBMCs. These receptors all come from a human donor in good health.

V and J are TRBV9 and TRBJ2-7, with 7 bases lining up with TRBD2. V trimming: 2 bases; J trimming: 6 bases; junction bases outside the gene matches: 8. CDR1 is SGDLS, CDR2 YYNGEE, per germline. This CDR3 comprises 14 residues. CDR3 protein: CASSVLQGGFEQYF. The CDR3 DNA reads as TGTGCCAGCAGCGTTCTGCAGGGAGGGTTCGAGCAGTACTTC.

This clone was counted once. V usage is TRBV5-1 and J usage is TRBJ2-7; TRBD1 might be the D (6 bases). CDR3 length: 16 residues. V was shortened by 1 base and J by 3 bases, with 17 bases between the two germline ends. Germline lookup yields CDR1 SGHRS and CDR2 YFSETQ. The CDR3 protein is CASSLYRVTQGYEQYF. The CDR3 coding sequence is TGCGCCAGCAGCTTGTACAGGGTAACCCAGGGCTACGAGCAGTACTTC.

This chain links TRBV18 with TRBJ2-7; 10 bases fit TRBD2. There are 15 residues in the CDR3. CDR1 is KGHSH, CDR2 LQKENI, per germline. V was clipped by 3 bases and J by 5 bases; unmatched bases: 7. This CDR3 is CASSPALAGYHEQYF. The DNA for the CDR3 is TGTGCCAGCTCACCGGCACTAGCGGGATATCACGAGCAGTACTTC.

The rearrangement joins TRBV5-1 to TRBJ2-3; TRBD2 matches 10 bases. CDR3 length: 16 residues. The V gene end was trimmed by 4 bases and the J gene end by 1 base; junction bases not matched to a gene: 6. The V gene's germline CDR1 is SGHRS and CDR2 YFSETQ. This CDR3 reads CASSTGGTSGTDTQYF. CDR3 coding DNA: TGCGCCAGCAGCACCGGGGGGACTAGCGGCACAGATACGCAGTATTTT.

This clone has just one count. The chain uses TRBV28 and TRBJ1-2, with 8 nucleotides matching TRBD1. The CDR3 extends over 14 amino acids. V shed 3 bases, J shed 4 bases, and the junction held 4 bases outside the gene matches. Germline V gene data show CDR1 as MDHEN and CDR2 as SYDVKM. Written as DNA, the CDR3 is TGTGCCAGCAGTTTGGGACAGGATCTCTATGGCTACACCTTC. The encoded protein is CASSLGQDLYGYTF.

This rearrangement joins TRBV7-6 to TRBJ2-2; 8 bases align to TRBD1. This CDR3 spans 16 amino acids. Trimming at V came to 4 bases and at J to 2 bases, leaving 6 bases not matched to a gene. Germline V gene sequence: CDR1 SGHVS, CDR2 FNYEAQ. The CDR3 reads CASSYPGTGNTGELFF. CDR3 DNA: TGTGCCAGCAGCTACCCCGGGACAGGCAACACCGGGGAGCTGTTTTTT.

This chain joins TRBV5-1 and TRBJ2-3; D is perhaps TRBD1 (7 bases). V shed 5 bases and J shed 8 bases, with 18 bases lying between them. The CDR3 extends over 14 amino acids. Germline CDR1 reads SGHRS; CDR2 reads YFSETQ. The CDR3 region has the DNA TGCGCCAGCAGAATTTCGGCTCAGGGGGGTACGCAGTATTTT. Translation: CASRISAQGGTQYF.

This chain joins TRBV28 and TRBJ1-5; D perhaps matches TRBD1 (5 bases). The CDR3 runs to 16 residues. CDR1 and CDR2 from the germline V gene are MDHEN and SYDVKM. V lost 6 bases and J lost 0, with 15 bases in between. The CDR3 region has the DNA TGTGCCAGCAGACCCAGACAGTACACTAGCAATCAGCCCCAGCATTTT. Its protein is CASRPRQYTSNQPQHF.

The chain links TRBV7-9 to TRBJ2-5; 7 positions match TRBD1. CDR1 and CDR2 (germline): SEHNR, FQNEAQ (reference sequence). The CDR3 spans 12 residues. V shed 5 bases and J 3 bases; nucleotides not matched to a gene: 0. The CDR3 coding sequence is TGTGCCAGCAGCGACAGGGAAGAGACCCAGTACTTC. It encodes CASSDREETQYF.

The CDR3 is CASSKDLRTEAFF. The CDR3 bases are TGCGCCAGCAGCAAGGACTTACGGACTGAAGCTTTCTTT. The chain couples TRBV5-1 to TRBJ1-1; D call uncertain. The CDR3 totals 13 residues. Trimming took off 4 bases at V and 5 bases at J, with 12 bases between the two ends. CDR1 and CDR2 from the germline V gene are SGHRS and YFSETQ.

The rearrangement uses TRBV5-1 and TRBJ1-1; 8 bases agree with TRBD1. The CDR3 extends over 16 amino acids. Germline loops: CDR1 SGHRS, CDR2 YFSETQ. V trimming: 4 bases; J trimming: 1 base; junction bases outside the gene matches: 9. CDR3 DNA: TGCGCCAGCAGCCGCGACACCGGGACAGGGAACACTGAAGCTTTCTTT. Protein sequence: CASSRDTGTGNTEAFF.

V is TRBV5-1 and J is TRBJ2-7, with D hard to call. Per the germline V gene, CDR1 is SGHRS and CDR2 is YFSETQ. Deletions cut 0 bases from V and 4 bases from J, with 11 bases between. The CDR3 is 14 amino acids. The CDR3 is CASSLGFSEYEQYF. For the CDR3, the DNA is TGCGCCAGCAGCTTGGGTTTTTCTGAGTACGAGCAGTACTTC.

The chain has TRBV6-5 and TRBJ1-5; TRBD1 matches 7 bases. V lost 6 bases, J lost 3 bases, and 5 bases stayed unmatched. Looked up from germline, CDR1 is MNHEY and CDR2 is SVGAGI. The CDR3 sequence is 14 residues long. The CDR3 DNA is TGTGCCAGCAGATCGGGACAGACCAATCAGCCCCAGCATTTT. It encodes CASRSGQTNQPQHF.

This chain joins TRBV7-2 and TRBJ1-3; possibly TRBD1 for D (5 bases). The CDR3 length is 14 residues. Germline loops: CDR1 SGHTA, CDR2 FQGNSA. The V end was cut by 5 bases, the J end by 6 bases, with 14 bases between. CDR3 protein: CASSTRPRANTIYF. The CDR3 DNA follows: TGTGCCAGCAGCACCCGGCCCAGGGCAAACACCATATATTTT. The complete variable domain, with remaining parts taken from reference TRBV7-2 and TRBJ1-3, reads GAGVSQSPSNKVTEKGKDVELRCDPISGHTALYWYRQSLGQGLEFLIYFQGNSAPDKSGLPSDRFSAERTGGSVSTLTIQRTQQEDSAVYLCASSTRPRANTIYFGEGSWLTVV.

CDR3 amino acids: CASSLARFLLAGPNEQFF. CDR3 nucleotides: TGTGCCAGCAGCTTAGCGAGATTCCTGTTAGCGGGACCCAATGAGCAGTTCTTC. This chain connects TRBV7-9 to TRBJ2-1, with 8 positions matching TRBD2. In germline, CDR1 is SEHNR, CDR2 FQNEAQ (reference sequence). This CDR3 has 18 residues. V shed 0 bases, J shed 6 bases, and the junction held 13 bases outside the gene matches.

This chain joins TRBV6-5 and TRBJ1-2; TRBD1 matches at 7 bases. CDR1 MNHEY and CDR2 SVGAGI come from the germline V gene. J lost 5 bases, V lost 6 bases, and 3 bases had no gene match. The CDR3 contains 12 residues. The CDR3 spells CASSGTVYGYTF. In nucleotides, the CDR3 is TGTGCCAGCAGCGGGACAGTTTATGGCTACACCTTC.

The CDR3 coding sequence is TGTGCCAGCACCCAACGGGGGGCGACTAGCGGGAGTTCCACAGATACGCAGTATTTT. Its protein is CASTQRGATSGSSTDTQYF. The chain couples TRBV7-6 to TRBJ2-3, with TRBD2 matching 12 bases. CDR3 length: 19 amino acids. CDR1 SGHVS and CDR2 FNYEAQ come from the germline V gene. With V trimmed by 7 bases and J by 2 bases, 16 bases remained unmatched.